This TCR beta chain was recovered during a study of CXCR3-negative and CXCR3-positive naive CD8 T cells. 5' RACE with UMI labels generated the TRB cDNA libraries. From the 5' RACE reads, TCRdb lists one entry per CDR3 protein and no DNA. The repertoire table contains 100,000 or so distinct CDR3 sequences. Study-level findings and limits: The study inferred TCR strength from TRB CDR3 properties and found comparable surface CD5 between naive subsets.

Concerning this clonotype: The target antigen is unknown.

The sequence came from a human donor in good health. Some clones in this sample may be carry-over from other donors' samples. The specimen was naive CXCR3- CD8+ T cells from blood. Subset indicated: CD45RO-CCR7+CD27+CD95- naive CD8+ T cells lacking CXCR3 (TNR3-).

The CDR3 spells CASSFRGNYNEQFF. The V and J genes are TRBV11-1 and TRBJ2-1; TCRdb proposes TRBD2, but this gene call is untestable without DNA. Germline CDR1 SGHAT, CDR2 FQDESV (reference sequence). The CDR3 consists of 14 residues. The entire variable domain, with the rest obtained from reference TRBV11-1 and TRBJ2-1, is as follows: EAEVAQSPRYKITEKSQAVAFWCDPISGHATLYWYRQILGQGPELLVQFQDESVVDDSQLPKDRFSAERLKGVDSTLKIQPAELGDSAMYLCASSFRGNYNEQFFGPGTRLTVL.